This entry lists 7 T cell receptor beta chains sequenced from one sample in a study of blood T cell repertoires in COVID-19. Profiling relied on immunoSEQ multiplex PCR, and the TCRdb table lists in-frame clones only, not all of them. The sample has roughly 22,000 clones, 80% to 85% seen once. Sample: peripheral blood. The receptors were gathered from a human donor in a cohort sampled during active COVID-19.

CDR3 nucleotide sequence: TGTGCCAGCTCGCAGGGGTCTGCGTCCTACGAGCAGTACTTC. Protein: CASSQGSASYEQYF. The chain joins TRBV18 to TRBJ2-7; TRBD1 is a possible D gene (6 bases). The V end was cut by 6 bases, the J end by 1 base, with 13 bases between. The CDR3 is 14 amino acids. Germline V gene data show CDR1 as KGHSH and CDR2 as LQKENI.

This rearrangement joins TRBV28 to TRBJ2-2, with a possible D match to TRBD1 (5 bases). The V gene lost 3 bases and the J gene lost 7 bases, with 15 bases spanning the gap. CDR3 length: 15 amino acids. Germline CDR1 and CDR2: MDHEN and SYDVKM. The CDR3, as DNA: TGTGCCAGCAGTTTGTGGGCAGATCAGGGCGGGGAGCTGTTTTTT. Its protein is CASSLWADQGGELFF.

The V gene is TRBV7-2, the J gene TRBJ2-3; 11 bases fit TRBD2. Germline V lookup: CDR1 SGHTA, CDR2 FQGNSA. The CDR3 contains 19 residues. J lost 3 bases, V lost 5 bases, and 16 bases had no gene match. The CDR3 coding sequence is TGTGCCAGCAGCCCTAGAGGGAGATTAGCGGGAGGGACTACAGATACGCAGTATTTT. It yields the protein CASSPRGRLAGGTTDTQYF.

This clone was counted between two and nine times. The gene calls are TRBV27 and TRBJ2-1; 11 positions agree with TRBD1. CDR1 is MNHEY, CDR2 SMNVEV, per germline (reference sequence). After removal of 8 bases from V and 5 bases from J, the junction contained 5 bases not matched to a gene. The CDR3 spans 14 residues. CDR3: CASHRDRGDNEQFF. DNA for the CDR3: TGTGCCAGCCACCGGGACAGGGGGGACAATGAGCAGTTCTTC.

CDR3 nucleotide sequence: TGTGCCAGCAGTTTCGACAGGGTCGAAAAACTGTTTTTT. It is translated as CASSFDRVEKLFF. The rearrangement joins TRBV28 to TRBJ1-4, with 7 nucleotides matching TRBD1. This CDR3 spans 13 amino acids. Germline V gene data show CDR1 as MDHEN and CDR2 as SYDVKM. V was clipped by 3 bases and J by 8 bases; unmatched bases: 3. Combining the CDR3 with reference TRBV28 and TRBJ1-4 gives the whole variable domain DVKVTQSSRYLVKRTGEKVFLECVQDMDHENMFWYRQDPGLGLRLIYFSYDVKMKEKGDIPEGYSVSREKKERFSLILESASTNQTSMYLCASSFDRVEKLFFGSGTQLSVL.

The genes are TRBV5-1 and TRBJ2-7; the D is unclear. Germline CDR1 SGHRS, CDR2 YFSETQ. V was clipped by 4 bases and J by 4 bases, with 21 bases between them. The length of the CDR3 is 16 residues. The DNA of the CDR3 is TGCGCCAGCAGCCCCTCGGGTAGCCGGAAGGTTTACGAGCAGTACTTC. Its protein product is CASSPSGSRKVYEQYF.

This clone occurred once. The genes are TRBV9 and TRBJ2-5, with 15 bases that match TRBD2. The CDR3 runs to 15 residues. V trimming: 4 bases; J trimming: 5 bases; junction bases outside the gene matches: 3. Germline V CDR1 and CDR2: SGDLS, YYNGEE. The CDR3 sequence: CASSPGLAGGETQYF. The DNA for the CDR3 is TGTGCCAGCAGCCCCGGACTAGCGGGGGGGGAGACCCAGTACTTC.